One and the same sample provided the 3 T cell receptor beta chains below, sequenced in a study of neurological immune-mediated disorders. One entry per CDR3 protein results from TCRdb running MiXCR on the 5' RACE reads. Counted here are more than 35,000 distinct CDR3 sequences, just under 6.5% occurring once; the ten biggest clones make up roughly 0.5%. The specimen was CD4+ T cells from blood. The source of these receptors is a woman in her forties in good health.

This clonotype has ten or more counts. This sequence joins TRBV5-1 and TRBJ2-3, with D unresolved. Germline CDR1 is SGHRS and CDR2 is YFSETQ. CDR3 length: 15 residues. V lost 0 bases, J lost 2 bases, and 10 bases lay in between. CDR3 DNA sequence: TGCGCCAGCAGCTTGGGATCCACTCCCACAGATACGCAGTATTTT. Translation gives CASSLGSTPTDTQYF.

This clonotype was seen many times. The CDR3 sequence is CASSLAGTGGYNEQFF. CDR3 coding DNA: TGTGCCAGCAGCTTAGCCGGGACAGGGGGATACAATGAGCAGTTCTTC. V gene TRBV7-2 combines with J gene TRBJ2-1, with TRBD1 identical over 11 bases. Germline V gene data show CDR1 as SGHTA and CDR2 as FQGNSA. V dropped 0 bases and J dropped 4; count of bases not matched to a gene: 2. This CDR3 region has 16 residues.

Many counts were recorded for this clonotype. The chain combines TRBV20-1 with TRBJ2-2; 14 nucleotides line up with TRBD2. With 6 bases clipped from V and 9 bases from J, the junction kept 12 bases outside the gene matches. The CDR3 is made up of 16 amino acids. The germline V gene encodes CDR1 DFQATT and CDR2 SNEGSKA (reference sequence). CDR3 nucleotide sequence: TGCAGTGCGAGGGGACTAGCGGGAGATCCTACCCGGGAGCTGTTTTTT. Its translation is CSARGLAGDPTRELFF.